Below, one T cell receptor beta chain is given with its context. This clonotype was recorded many times. Which antigen it targets is not known. No quality values exist for individual bases; no much larger clone is one base distant. These data are taken from a study of T-cell reconstitution after alpha-beta-depleted transplantation in children listed by TCRdb under 2016. Some background on the complete study: T-cell immune reconstitution after TCRalphabeta/CD19-depleted allogeneic hematopoietic cell transplantation in children was quantitatively tracked in the study by means of TCR repertoire profiling.

Inclusive of the bounding cysteine and phenylalanine, the CDR3 is 15 residues long. Only the CDR3 region is kept as DNA, spanning 45 bases read in frame from base 1. Relative to germline, V is 0 bases shorter and J is 7 bases shorter, with 12 bases between their ends. Looking up the germline V gene yields CDR1 LGHNA and CDR2 YSLEER. Library generation was performed with PCR. TCRdb lists the instrument as Illumina HiSeq 2500. Molecular barcoding was employed in the preparation of TCR libraries, with unique molecular identifiers being used to normalize TCRbeta repertoire quantification. In-frame beta chains were kept once TCRdb had trimmed the public reads at Q25 with fastp and called clones with MiXCR. Entries that share a CDR3 protein sequence are merged under the most common genes and DNA. This sample has hundreds of thousands of distinct CDR3 sequences in its table, and roughly an eighth of those were observed once. About 5.4% of the sample is held by the ten biggest clonotypes.

The rearrangement combines TRBV4-3 with TRBJ1-4; the D gene is perhaps TRBD1, from 5 matching bases. This TCR derives from a human donor who donated a stem cell graft to a child with combined immunodeficiency. This material consisted of PBMCs from the stem cell graft donor, taken from the stem cell graft. The CDR3 reads CASSQEWDWGEKLFF. The DNA sequence follows: TGCGCCAGCAGCCAAGAATGGGACTGGGGTGAAAAACTGTTTTTT.